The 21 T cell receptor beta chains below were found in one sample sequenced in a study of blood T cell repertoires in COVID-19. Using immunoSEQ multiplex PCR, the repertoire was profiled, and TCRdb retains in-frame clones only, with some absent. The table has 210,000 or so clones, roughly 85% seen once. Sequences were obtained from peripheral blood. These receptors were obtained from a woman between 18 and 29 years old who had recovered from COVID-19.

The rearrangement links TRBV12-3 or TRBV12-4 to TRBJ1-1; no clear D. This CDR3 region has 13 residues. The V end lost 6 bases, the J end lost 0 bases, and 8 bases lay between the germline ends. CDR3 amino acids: CASRRLMNTEAFF. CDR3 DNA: TGTGCCAGCAGAAGACTTATGAACACTGAAGCTTTCTTT.

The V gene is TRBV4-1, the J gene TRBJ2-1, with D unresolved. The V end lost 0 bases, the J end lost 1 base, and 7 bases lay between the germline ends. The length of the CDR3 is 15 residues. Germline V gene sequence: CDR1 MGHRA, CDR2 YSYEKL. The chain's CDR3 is CASSQDRVSYNEQFF. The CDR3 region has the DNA TGCGCCAGCAGCCAAGATCGAGTATCCTACAATGAGCAGTTCTTC.

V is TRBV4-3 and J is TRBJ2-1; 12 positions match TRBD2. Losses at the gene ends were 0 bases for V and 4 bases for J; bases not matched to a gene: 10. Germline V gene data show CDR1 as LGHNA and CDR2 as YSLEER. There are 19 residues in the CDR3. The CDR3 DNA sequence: TGCGCCAGCAGCCAAGATTTCCTAGCGGGAGGGCCCTCTTACAATGAGCAGTTCTTC. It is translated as CASSQDFLAGGPSYNEQFF.

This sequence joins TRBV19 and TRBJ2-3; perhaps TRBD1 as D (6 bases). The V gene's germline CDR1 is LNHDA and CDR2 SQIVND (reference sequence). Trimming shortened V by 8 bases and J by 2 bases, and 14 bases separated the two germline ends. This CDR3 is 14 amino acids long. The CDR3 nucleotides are TGTGCCAGTCAAACAGGGATCGCCACAGATACGCAGTATTTT. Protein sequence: CASQTGIATDTQYF.

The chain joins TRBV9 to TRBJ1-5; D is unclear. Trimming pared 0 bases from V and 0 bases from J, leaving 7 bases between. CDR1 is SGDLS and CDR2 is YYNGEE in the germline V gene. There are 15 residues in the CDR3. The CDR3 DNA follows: TGTGCCAGCAGCGTAGGCAGAAATAGCAATCAGCCCCAGCATTTT. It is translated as CASSVGRNSNQPQHF.

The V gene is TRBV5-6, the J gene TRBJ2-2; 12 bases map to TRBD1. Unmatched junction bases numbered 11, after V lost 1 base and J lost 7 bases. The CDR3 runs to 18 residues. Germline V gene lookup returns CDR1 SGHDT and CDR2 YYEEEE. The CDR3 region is CASSLLSGTGGRGGELFF. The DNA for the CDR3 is TGTGCCAGCAGCTTGCTCTCCGGGACAGGGGGCAGGGGCGGGGAGCTGTTTTTT. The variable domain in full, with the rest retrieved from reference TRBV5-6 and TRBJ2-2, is DAGVTQSPTHLIKTRGQQVTLRCSPKSGHDTVSWYQQALGQGPQFIFQYYEEEERQRGNFPDRFSGHQFPNYSSELNVNALLLGDSALYLCASSLLSGTGGRGGELFFGEGSRLTVL.

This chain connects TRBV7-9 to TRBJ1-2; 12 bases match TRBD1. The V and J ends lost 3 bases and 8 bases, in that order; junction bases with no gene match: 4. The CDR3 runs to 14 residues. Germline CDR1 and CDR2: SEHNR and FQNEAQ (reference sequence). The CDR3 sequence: CASSFRDRGLGYTF. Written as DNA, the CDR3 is TGTGCCAGCAGCTTCCGGGACAGGGGGCTAGGCTACACCTTC.

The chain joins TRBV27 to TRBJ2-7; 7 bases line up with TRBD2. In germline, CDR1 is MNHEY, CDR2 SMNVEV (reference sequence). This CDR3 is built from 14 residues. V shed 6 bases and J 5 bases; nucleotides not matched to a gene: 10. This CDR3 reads CASRTGLTGDEQYF. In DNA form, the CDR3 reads TGTGCCAGCAGGACGGGACTAACCGGGGACGAGCAGTACTTC.

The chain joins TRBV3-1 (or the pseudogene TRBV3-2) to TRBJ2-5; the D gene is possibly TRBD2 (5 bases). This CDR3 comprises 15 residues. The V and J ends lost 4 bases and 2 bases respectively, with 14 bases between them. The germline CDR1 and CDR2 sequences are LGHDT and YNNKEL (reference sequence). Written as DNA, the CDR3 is TGTGCCAGCAGCCTACCCGGGATAAGTCAAGAGACCCAGTACTTC. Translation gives CASSLPGISQETQYF.

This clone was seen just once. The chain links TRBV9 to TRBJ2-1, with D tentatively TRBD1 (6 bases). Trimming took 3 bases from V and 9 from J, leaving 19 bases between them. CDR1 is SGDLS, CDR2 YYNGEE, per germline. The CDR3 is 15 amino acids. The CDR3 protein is CASSGGTRGWGEQFF. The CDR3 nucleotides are TGTGCCAGCAGCGGTGGGACAAGGGGCTGGGGTGAGCAGTTCTTC.

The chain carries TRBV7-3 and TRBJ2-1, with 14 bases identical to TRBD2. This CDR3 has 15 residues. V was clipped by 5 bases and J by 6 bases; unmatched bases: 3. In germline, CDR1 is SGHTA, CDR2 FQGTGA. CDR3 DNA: TGTGCCAGCAGCCCTGGGACTAGCGGGAGCAATGAGCAGTTCTTC. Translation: CASSPGTSGSNEQFF.

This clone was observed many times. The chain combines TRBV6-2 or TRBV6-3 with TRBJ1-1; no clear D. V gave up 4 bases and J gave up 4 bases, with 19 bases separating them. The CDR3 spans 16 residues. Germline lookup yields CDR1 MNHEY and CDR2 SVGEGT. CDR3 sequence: CASSSPYAGYFTEAFF. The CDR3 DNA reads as TGTGCCAGCAGTTCCCCCTACGCAGGCTATTTCACTGAAGCTTTCTTT.

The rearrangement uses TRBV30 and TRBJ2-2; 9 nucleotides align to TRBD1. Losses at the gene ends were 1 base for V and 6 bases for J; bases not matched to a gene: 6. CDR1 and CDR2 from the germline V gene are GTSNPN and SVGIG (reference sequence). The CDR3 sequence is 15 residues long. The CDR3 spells CAWSGGTGIAGELFF. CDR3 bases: TGTGCCTGGAGTGGGGGGACAGGGATCGCCGGGGAGCTGTTTTTT.

The CDR3 nucleotides are TGTGCCAGCAGCTTGTACATGGGACAGGGGTTAACCTACGAGCAGTACTTC. It specifies CASSLYMGQGLTYEQYF. This chain joins TRBV5-4 and TRBJ2-7; TRBD1 agrees at 10 bases. Germline V gene lookup returns CDR1 SGHNT and CDR2 YYREEE (reference sequence). CDR3 length: 17 amino acids. J was trimmed by 2 bases and V by 1 base; bases with no gene match: 9. Complete variable domain (other parts from reference TRBV5-4 and TRBJ2-7): ETGVTQSPTHLIKTRGQQVTLRCSSQSGHNTVSWYQQALGQGPQFIFQYYREEENGRGNFPPRFSGLQFPNYSSELNVNALELDDSALYLCASSLYMGQGLTYEQYFGPGTRLTVT.

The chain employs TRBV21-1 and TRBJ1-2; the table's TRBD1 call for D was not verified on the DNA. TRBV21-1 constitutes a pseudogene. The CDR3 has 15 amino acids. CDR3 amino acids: CASSPLRKDIYGYTF. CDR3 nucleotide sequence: TGTGCCAGCAGCCCGCTAAGGAAGGACATTTATGGCTACACCTTC.

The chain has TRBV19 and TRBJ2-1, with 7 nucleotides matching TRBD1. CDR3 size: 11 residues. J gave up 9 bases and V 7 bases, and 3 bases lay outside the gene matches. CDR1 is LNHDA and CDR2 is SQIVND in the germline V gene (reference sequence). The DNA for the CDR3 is TGTGCCAGTACCGACAGGGTTGAGCAGTTCTTC. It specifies CASTDRVEQFF.

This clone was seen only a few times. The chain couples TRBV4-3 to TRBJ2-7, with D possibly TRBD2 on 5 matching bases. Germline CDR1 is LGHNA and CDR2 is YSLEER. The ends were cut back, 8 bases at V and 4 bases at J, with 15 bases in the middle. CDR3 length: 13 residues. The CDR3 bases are TGCGCCAGCCCCGGGAAGGGAAGGTACGAGCAGTACTTC. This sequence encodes CASPGKGRYEQYF.

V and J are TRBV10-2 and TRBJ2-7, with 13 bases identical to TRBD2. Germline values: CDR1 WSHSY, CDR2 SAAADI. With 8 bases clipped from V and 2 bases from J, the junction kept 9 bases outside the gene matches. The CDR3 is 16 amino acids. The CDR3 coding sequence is TGCGCCAGCGGACTCCTAGGGACTAGCGGGACCTACGAGCAGTACTTC. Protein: CASGLLGTSGTYEQYF.

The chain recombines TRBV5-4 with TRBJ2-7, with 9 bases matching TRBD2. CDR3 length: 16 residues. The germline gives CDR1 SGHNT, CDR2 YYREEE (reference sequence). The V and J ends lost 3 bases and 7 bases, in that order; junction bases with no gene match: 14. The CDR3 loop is CASSYLLAGEVGEQYF. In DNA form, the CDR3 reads TGTGCCAGCAGCTACCTATTAGCGGGAGAGGTGGGGGAGCAGTACTTC.

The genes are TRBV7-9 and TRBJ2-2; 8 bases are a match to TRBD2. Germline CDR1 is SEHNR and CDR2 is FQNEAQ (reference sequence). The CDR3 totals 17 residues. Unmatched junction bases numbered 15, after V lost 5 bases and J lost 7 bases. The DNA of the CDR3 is TGTGCCAGCAGCCGCCCTTTCCTGACTAGCGACAGCGGGGAGCTGTTTTTT. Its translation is CASSRPFLTSDSGELFF.

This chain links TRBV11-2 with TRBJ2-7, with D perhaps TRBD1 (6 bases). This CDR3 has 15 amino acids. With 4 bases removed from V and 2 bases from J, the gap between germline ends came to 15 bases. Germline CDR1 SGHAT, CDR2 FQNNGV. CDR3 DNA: TGTGCCAGCAGCTATTCAACAGGGAGTCCCTACGAGCAGTACTTC. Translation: CASSYSTGSPYEQYF.